This T cell receptor (beta chain) was identified in a study of response to subunit inactivated influenza vaccine. Study-wide results and limits: The authors suggested that few new T cells are recruited per seasonal influenza vaccination.

TCRdb fed the RT-PCR reads into MiXCR, producing one record per CDR3 protein. The sample yields around 200,000 distinct CDR3 sequences, around 12% seen once. Germline V lookup: CDR1 MNHEY, CDR2 SMNVEV (reference sequence). This CDR3 is 14 amino acids long. V dropped 6 bases and J dropped 2 bases, with 14 bases sitting between them. In regard to this clonotype: No antigen is known for it.

A further study also used this sample, focusing on T cells expressing NK-cell markers. From that report: What made the TCR beta cDNA was 5'RACE template switching with UMIs. CD3+CD56+NKG2C+, CD3+CD56+NKG2C- and CD3+CD56-NKG2C+ T cells, once sorted, supplied the TCR beta repertoires. These clonotypes also led the CD3+CD56-NKG2C+ fraction in four donors. HCMV specificity of the expanded NKG2C+ T cell clones was not established.

The sequence came from a man between 45 and 60 years old who received an inactivated influenza vaccine. The sample here was CD8+ T cells sorted from PBMCs, taken roughly 12 days after vaccination. This chain joins TRBV27 and TRBJ2-7; D gene uncertain. The CDR3 is CASRDLPEAYEQYF. CDR3 nucleotide sequence: TGTGCCAGCAGGGATCTTCCCGAGGCCTACGAGCAGTACTTC.